The clone carrying this T cell receptor beta chain was detected only once. Its antigen is still unknown. The same CDR3 is also encoded by other DNA sequences in this sample. Treatment meaning: roughly 18 received Ad26.COV2.S at low or high dose, single or two shots; five or six received placebo; per-sample allocation not given. Sampling was performed 63 days after the first vaccine or placebo injection. Spike of the Wuhan-strain SARS-CoV-2 was expressed by an Ad26 vector, which formed the vaccine. The CDR3 covers 13 residues. Germline loops: CDR1 SGHTA, CDR2 FQGTGA. V was clipped by 6 bases and J by 1 base, with 7 bases between them. The data stem from a study of Ad26.COV2.S vaccination and SARS-CoV-2 variants. Overall study: Administration of Ad26.COV2.S was intramuscular, either once or twice 56 days apart. Broader study findings: Overall T cell responses may have been underestimated by the analyses of TCR breadth and depth. Vaccinees reportedly had broad spike-specific CD8+ and CD4+ T cell responses.

The data were produced by immunoSEQ multiplex PCR, yet TCRdb's version contains in-frame clones alone and is incomplete. The sample consists of roughly 500,000 clones, nearly 90% of them appearing once. The sequence was obtained from a person aged 18-60 years who received the Ad26.COV2.S COVID-19 vaccine or a placebo. The sequencing here drew on peripheral blood, taken in a trial of Ad26.COV2.S vaccine versus placebo. The chain uses TRBV7-3 and TRBJ2-1; D uncertain. The CDR3 DNA follows: TGTGCCAGCAGTTTAGGGTCCTACAATGAGCAGTTCTTC. It is translated as CASSLGSYNEQFF.